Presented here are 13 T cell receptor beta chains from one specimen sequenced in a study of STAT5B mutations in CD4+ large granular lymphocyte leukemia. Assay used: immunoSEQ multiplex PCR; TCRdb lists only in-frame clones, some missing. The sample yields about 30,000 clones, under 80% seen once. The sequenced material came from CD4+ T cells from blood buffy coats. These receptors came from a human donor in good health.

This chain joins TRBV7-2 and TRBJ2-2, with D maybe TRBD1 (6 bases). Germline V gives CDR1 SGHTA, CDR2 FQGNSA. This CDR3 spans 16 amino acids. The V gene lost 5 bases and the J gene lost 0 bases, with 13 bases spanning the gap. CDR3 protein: CASSGPGTTNTGELFF. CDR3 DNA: TGTGCCAGCAGCGGCCCCGGGACAACGAACACCGGGGAGCTGTTTTTT. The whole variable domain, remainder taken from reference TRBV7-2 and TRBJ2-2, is GAGVSQSPSNKVTEKGKDVELRCDPISGHTALYWYRQSLGQGLEFLIYFQGNSAPDKSGLPSDRFSAERTGGSVSTLTIQRTQQEDSAVYLCASSGPGTTNTGELFFGEGSRLTVL.

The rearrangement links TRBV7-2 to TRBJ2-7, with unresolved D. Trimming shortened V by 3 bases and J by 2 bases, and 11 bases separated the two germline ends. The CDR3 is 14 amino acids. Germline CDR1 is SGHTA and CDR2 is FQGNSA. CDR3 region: CASSFAGRTYEQYF. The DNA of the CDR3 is TGTGCCAGCAGCTTCGCCGGACGAACCTACGAGCAGTACTTC. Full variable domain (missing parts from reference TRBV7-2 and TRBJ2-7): GAGVSQSPSNKVTEKGKDVELRCDPISGHTALYWYRQSLGQGLEFLIYFQGNSAPDKSGLPSDRFSAERTGGSVSTLTIQRTQQEDSAVYLCASSFAGRTYEQYFGPGTRLTVT.

CDR3 in DNA: TGTGCCAGCAGTCCCGGGGGACTAGCGACTAGCACAGATACGCAGTATTTT. Translated: CASSPGGLATSTDTQYF. The chain employs TRBV28 and TRBJ2-3; TRBD2 matches 10 bases. The V segment lost 5 bases and the J segment 0 bases; nucleotides outside the gene matches: 8. This CDR3 is built from 17 residues. In germline, CDR1 is MDHEN, CDR2 SYDVKM.

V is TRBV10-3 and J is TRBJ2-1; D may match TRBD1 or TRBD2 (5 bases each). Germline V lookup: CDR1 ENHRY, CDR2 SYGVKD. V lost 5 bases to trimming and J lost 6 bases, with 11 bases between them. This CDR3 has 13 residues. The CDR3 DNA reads TGTGCCATCAGTAGGGACCCTTTCAATGAGCAGTTCTTC. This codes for CAISRDPFNEQFF.

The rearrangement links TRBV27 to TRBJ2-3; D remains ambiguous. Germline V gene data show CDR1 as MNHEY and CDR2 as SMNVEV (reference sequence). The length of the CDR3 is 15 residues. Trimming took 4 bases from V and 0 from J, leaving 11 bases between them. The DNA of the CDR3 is TGTGCCAGCAGTTGGGCCCTCTCTAGCACAGATACGCAGTATTTT. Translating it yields CASSWALSSTDTQYF.

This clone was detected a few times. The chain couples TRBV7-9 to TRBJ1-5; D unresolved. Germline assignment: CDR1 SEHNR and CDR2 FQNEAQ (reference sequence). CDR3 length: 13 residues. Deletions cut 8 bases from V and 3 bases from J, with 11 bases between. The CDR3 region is CASGVENNQPQHF. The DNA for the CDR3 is TGTGCCAGCGGTGTTGAGAACAATCAGCCCCAGCATTTT.

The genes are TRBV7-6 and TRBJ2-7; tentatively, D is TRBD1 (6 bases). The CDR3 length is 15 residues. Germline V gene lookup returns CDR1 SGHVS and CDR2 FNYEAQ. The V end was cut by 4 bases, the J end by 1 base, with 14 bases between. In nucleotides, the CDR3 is TGTGCCAGCAGCTCCCTCAGGGGTACATCCTACGAGCAGTACTTC. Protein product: CASSSLRGTSYEQYF.

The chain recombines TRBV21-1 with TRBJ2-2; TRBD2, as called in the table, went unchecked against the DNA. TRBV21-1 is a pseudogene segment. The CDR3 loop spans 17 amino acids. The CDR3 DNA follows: TGTGCCAGATCACAAATAGCGGGGCGGGTAGACACCGGGGAGCTGTTTTTT. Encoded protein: CARSQIAGRVDTGELFF.

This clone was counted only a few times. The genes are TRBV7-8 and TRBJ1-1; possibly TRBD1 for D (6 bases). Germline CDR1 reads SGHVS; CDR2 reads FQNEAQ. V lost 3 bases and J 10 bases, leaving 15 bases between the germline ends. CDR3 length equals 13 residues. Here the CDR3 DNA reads TGTGCCAGCAGCTTCGGCAGGGGAAGTCTAGCTTTCTTT. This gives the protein CASSFGRGSLAFF.

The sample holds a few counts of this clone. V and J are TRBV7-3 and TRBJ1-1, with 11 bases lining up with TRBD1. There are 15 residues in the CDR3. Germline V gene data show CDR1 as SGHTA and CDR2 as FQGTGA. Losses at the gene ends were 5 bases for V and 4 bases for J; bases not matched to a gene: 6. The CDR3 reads CASSGGQGASTEAFF. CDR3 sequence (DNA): TGTGCCAGCAGCGGAGGACAGGGGGCGAGCACTGAAGCTTTCTTT.

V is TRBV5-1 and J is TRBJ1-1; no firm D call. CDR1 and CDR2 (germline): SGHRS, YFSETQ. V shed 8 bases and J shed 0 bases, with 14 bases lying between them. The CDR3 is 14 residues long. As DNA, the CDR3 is TGCGCCAGGGACCATTCAGAGCTGAACACTGAAGCTTTCTTT. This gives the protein CARDHSELNTEAFF.

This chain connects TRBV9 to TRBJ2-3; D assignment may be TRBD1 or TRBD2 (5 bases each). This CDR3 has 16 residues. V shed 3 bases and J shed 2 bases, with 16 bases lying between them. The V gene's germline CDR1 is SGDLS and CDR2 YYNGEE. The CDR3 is CASSASSGRVTDTQYF. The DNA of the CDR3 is TGTGCCAGCAGCGCGTCAAGCGGCAGGGTCACAGATACGCAGTATTTT.

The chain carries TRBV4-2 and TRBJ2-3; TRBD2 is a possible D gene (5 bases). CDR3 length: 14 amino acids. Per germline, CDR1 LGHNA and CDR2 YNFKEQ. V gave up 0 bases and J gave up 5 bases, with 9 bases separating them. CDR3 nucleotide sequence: TGTGCCAGCAGCCAAGATCTAGCAGGAGATACGCAGTATTTT. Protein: CASSQDLAGDTQYF.